The clone carrying this TCR beta chain showed up many times. Antigen unknown. A quantitative 5'-RACE method, one with molecular barcodes, was used to make TCR beta libraries. TCRdb re-derived calls from the 5' RACE reads in MiXCR, one entry per CDR3 protein. The sample lists 220,000 or so distinct CDR3 sequences; about 10% were seen once. V dropped 5 bases and J dropped 8; count of bases not matched to a gene: 1. This CDR3 has 11 amino acids. The germline gives CDR1 MNHEY, CDR2 SVGAGI. These data originate in a study of CD8 T cells in ankylosing spondylitis. Study-wide results and caveats: Enrichment of disease-linked clones was reportedly significant in matched ankylosing spondylitis synovial fluid. A motif of eight highly homologous TCR beta variants was seen as apparently characteristic of ankylosing spondylitis blood.

Material: blood, either unsorted or a sorted T cell fraction (not recorded which). This chain links TRBV6-5 with TRBJ2-3; 7 bases are shared with TRBD2. The sequence was collected from a male donor with ankylosing spondylitis or in good health (not recorded which). The CDR3 bases are TGTGCCAGCAGTGGGGAGGGTACGCAGTATTTT. It translates to CASSGEGTQYF.